This T cell receptor (beta chain) originates from a study of T cell clonotyping in hematopoietic cell transplantation. Study outcomes and limitations: Graft donor and pretransplant recipient Inverse Simpson Index values predicted broader posttransplant TCR diversity. At the given depth, recipient repertoires were over 97% de novo clonotypes. After transplant, recipient diversity fell while pathologically expanded clonotypes grew through day 180.

Generated by immunoSEQ multiplex PCR, the TCRdb table keeps only in-frame clones and is missing some. Among 11,000 or so clones listed, over 40% were seen once. By share, this clone counts as medium-sized. Its antigen is unknown. This receptor was identified in a man aged 45-65 years in good health. Some clones in this sample may be carry-over from other donors' samples. The sequenced sample was peripheral blood mononuclear cells.

CDR3 nucleotides: TGCAGCGTTGAAGATCTGGAGGAGAAGGATCAAGAGACCCAGTACTTC. This translates into CSVEDLEEKDQETQYF. The V call is TRBV29-1, the J call TRBJ2-5, with D possibly being TRBD2 (5 bases). V lost 0 bases, J lost 2 bases, and 16 bases lay in between. Germline CDR1 and CDR2: SQVTM and ANQGSEA. The CDR3 contains 16 residues.